These T cell receptor beta chains were read from a single sample in a study of T cell changes during pregnancy in multiple sclerosis. The data were produced by immunoSEQ multiplex PCR, yet TCRdb's version contains in-frame clones alone and is incomplete. The sample has under 80,000 clones; 80% to 95% are singletons. The sample consisted of peripheral blood, taken after pregnancy. The source is a female donor in good health, enrolled as a control in a pregnancy study. CDR3s include the opening cysteine and the closing phenylalanine or tryptophan. D genes are given only for firm matches. Some rows mark clone size as missing; the rest say once, few, many or name a class of expanded clone.

abundance: NA
len: 14
d_gene: TRBD1
j_gene: TRBJ2-2
v_gene: TRBV19
CDR3aa: CASTPQGVGGELFF
CDR3nt: TGTGCCAGTACCCCACAGGGGGTGGGCGGGGAGCTGTTTTTT

abundance: NA
len: 15
d_gene: TRBD1
j_gene: TRBJ2-3
v_gene: TRBV6-4
CDR3aa: CASSDSGQGTDTQYF
CDR3nt: TGTGCCAGCAGTGACTCGGGACAGGGCACAGATACGCAGTATTTT

abundance: NA
len: 16
d_gene: TRBD2
j_gene: TRBJ2-1
v_gene: TRBV9
CDR3aa: CASSVALAGGYNEQFF
CDR3nt: TGTGCCAGCAGCGTAGCTCTAGCGGGAGGGTACAATGAGCAGTTCTTC

abundance: NA
len: 14
d_gene: TRBD1
j_gene: TRBJ2-7
v_gene: TRBV11-1
CDR3aa: CASSPRTGNYEQYF
CDR3nt: TGTGCCAGCAGCCCTCGGACAGGGAATTACGAGCAGTACTTC

abundance: NA
len: 15
d_gene: NA
j_gene: TRBJ2-3
v_gene: TRBV7-9
CDR3aa: CASSLREASTDTQYF
CDR3nt: TGTGCCAGCAGCCTCAGGGAGGCAAGCACAGATACGCAGTATTTT

abundance: NA
len: 18
d_gene: TRBD2
j_gene: TRBJ2-1
v_gene: TRBV4-1
CDR3aa: CASSQVASGAGSYNEQFF
CDR3nt: TGCGCCAGCAGCCAAGTCGCTAGCGGGGCTGGCTCCTACAATGAGCAGTTCTTC

abundance: NA
len: 14
d_gene: NA
j_gene: TRBJ1-5
v_gene: TRBV2
CDR3aa: CASSLGSPGQPQHF
CDR3nt: TGTGCCAGCAGTCTTGGGTCCCCGGGGCAGCCCCAGCATTTT

abundance: NA
len: 15
d_gene: TRBD1
j_gene: TRBJ1-1
v_gene: TRBV6-1
CDR3aa: CASSQLQGGLTEAFF
CDR3nt: TGTGCCAGCAGCCAATTACAAGGGGGCTTAACTGAAGCTTTCTTT

abundance: NA
len: 15
d_gene: NA
j_gene: TRBJ1-2
v_gene: TRBV9
CDR3aa: CASSVSAGGASGYTF
CDR3nt: TGTGCCAGCAGCGTAAGTGCGGGGGGCGCGAGTGGCTACACCTTC

abundance: NA
len: 16
d_gene: TRBD1
j_gene: TRBJ1-1
v_gene: TRBV4-1
CDR3aa: CASSQGQGFMNTEAFF
CDR3nt: TGCGCCAGCAGCCAAGGACAGGGGTTCATGAACACTGAAGCTTTCTTT

abundance: NA
len: 14
d_gene: TRBD2
j_gene: TRBJ2-1
v_gene: TRBV4-1
CDR3aa: CASSPGGPYNEQFF
CDR3nt: TGCGCCAGCAGCCCGGGGGGTCCCTACAATGAGCAGTTCTTC

abundance: NA
len: 15
d_gene: NA
j_gene: TRBJ2-7
v_gene: TRBV15
CDR3aa: CATSISRGTAYEQYF
CDR3nt: TGTGCCACCAGCATCTCCCGGGGGACAGCCTACGAGCAGTACTTC

abundance: NA
len: 13
d_gene: NA
j_gene: TRBJ1-4
v_gene: TRBV29-1
CDR3aa: CSVLGGQNEKLFF
CDR3nt: TGCAGCGTTTTGGGAGGGCAGAATGAAAAACTGTTTTTT

abundance: NA
len: 18
d_gene: TRBD2
j_gene: TRBJ2-5
v_gene: TRBV30
CDR3aa: CAWSISHGTSGYKETQYF
CDR3nt: TGTGCCTGGAGCATCTCCCACGGGACTAGCGGGTACAAAGAGACCCAGTACTTC

abundance: NA
len: 17
d_gene: NA
j_gene: TRBJ1-2
v_gene: TRBV2
CDR3aa: CASSEAMSVLPGYGYTF
CDR3nt: TGTGCCAGCAGTGAGGCGATGTCGGTCCTTCCGGGCTATGGCTACACCTTC

abundance: NA
len: 17
d_gene: TRBD2
j_gene: TRBJ2-7
v_gene: TRBV11-2
CDR3aa: CASSPNGLGGGPREQYF
CDR3nt: TGTGCCAGCAGCCCGAACGGGTTGGGGGGAGGGCCGAGAGAGCAGTACTTC

abundance: NA
len: 13
d_gene: TRBD1
j_gene: TRBJ1-2
v_gene: TRBV5-1
CDR3aa: CASRSGGVYGYTF
CDR3nt: TGCGCCAGCAGGTCAGGGGGCGTCTATGGCTACACCTTC

abundance: NA
len: 15
d_gene: NA
j_gene: TRBJ2-3
v_gene: TRBV7-3
CDR3aa: CASSPRGSGGDTQYF
CDR3nt: TGTGCCAGCAGCCCTCGGGGGAGCGGTGGAGATACGCAGTATTTT

abundance: once
len: 13
d_gene: NA
j_gene: TRBJ1-2
v_gene: TRBV27
CDR3aa: CASSYAKTGGYTF
CDR3nt: TGTGCCAGCAGTTATGCCAAGACAGGTGGCTACACCTTC

abundance: NA
len: 15
d_gene: NA
j_gene: TRBJ1-1
v_gene: TRBV5-1
CDR3aa: CASSATGTSNTEAFF
CDR3nt: TGCGCCAGCAGCGCGACCGGGACATCGAACACTGAAGCTTTCTTT

abundance: NA
len: 14
d_gene: NA
j_gene: TRBJ1-4
v_gene: TRBV5-4
CDR3aa: CASSLAGTNEKLFF
CDR3nt: TGTGCCAGCAGCTTGGCGGGGACTAATGAAAAACTGTTTTTT

abundance: NA
len: 14
d_gene: TRBD1
j_gene: TRBJ1-5
v_gene: TRBV6-6
CDR3aa: CASSQDRGGQPQHF
CDR3nt: TGTGCCAGCAGCCAGGACAGGGGTGGACAGCCCCAGCATTTT

abundance: NA
len: 14
d_gene: NA
j_gene: TRBJ2-3
v_gene: TRBV19
CDR3aa: CASNAQGWTDTQYF
CDR3nt: TGTGCCAGTAATGCGCAGGGGTGGACAGATACGCAGTATTTT

abundance: NA
len: 14
d_gene: TRBD2
j_gene: TRBJ2-7
v_gene: TRBV29-1
CDR3aa: CSVEGVGLANEQYF
CDR3nt: TGCAGCGTTGAAGGAGTGGGACTAGCGAACGAGCAGTACTTC

abundance: NA
len: 16
d_gene: NA
j_gene: TRBJ2-3
v_gene: TRBV7-9
CDR3aa: CASSQIRLSLTDTQYF
CDR3nt: TGTGCCAGCAGCCAGATCCGACTATCACTCACAGATACGCAGTATTTT

abundance: once
len: 13
d_gene: NA
j_gene: TRBJ1-1
v_gene: TRBV6-6
CDR3aa: CASSSRTDTEAFF
CDR3nt: TGTGCCAGCAGTTCTCGGACAGACACTGAAGCTTTCTTT

abundance: once
len: 13
d_gene: NA
j_gene: TRBJ2-7
v_gene: TRBV11-2
CDR3aa: CASTLGREYEQYF
CDR3nt: TGTGCCAGCACCCTGGGCAGGGAATACGAGCAGTACTTC

abundance: NA
len: 14
d_gene: TRBD1
j_gene: TRBJ2-7
v_gene: TRBV29-1
CDR3aa: CSVAGTGGYYEQYF
CDR3nt: TGCAGCGTCGCCGGGACAGGGGGATACTACGAGCAGTACTTC

abundance: NA
len: 15
d_gene: NA
j_gene: TRBJ2-1
v_gene: TRBV7-9
CDR3aa: CASSPSLGMDNEQFF
CDR3nt: TGTGCCAGCAGCCCTTCTCTCGGGATGGACAATGAGCAGTTCTTC

abundance: NA
len: 12
d_gene: TRBD1
j_gene: TRBJ1-1
v_gene: TRBV7-9
CDR3aa: CATSGTGTEAFF
CDR3nt: TGTGCCACGTCCGGGACAGGGACTGAAGCTTTCTTT

abundance: NA
len: 13
d_gene: NA
j_gene: TRBJ1-1
v_gene: TRBV2
CDR3aa: CASGRQMNTEAFF
CDR3nt: TGTGCCAGCGGCAGGCAGATGAACACTGAAGCTTTCTTT

abundance: NA
len: 17
d_gene: TRBD1
j_gene: TRBJ2-1
v_gene: TRBV4-2
CDR3aa: CASSPSSPGQEWNEQFF
CDR3nt: TGTGCCAGCAGCCCGTCATCACCGGGACAGGAGTGGAATGAGCAGTTCTTC

abundance: NA
len: 18
d_gene: TRBD2
j_gene: TRBJ2-5
v_gene: TRBV2
CDR3aa: CASSGDLGTSGVQETQYF
CDR3nt: TGTGCCAGCAGTGGGGACCTAGGGACTAGCGGGGTCCAAGAGACCCAGTACTTC

abundance: NA
len: 12
d_gene: NA
j_gene: TRBJ2-5
v_gene: TRBV7-9
CDR3aa: CASAGSQETQYF
CDR3nt: TGTGCCAGCGCCGGGAGCCAAGAGACCCAGTACTTC

abundance: NA
len: 13
d_gene: TRBD1
j_gene: TRBJ1-2
v_gene: TRBV15
CDR3aa: CATSVQGYYGYTF
CDR3nt: TGTGCCACCAGCGTACAGGGGTACTATGGCTACACCTTC

abundance: NA
len: 16
d_gene: NA
j_gene: TRBJ2-2
v_gene: TRBV19
CDR3aa: CASSNERVVSTGELFF
CDR3nt: TGTGCCAGTAGTAACGAACGGGTGGTGAGCACCGGGGAGCTGTTTTTT

abundance: NA
len: 13
d_gene: NA
j_gene: TRBJ1-1
v_gene: TRBV27
CDR3aa: CASSLVGQGEAFF
CDR3nt: TGTGCCAGCAGTTTAGTGGGGCAGGGTGAAGCTTTCTTT

abundance: NA
len: 15
d_gene: NA
j_gene: TRBJ2-1
v_gene: TRBV27
CDR3aa: CASSPTGTAGREQFF
CDR3nt: TGTGCCAGCAGTCCAACCGGGACCGCGGGGAGAGAGCAGTTCTTC

abundance: NA
len: 13
d_gene: NA
j_gene: TRBJ2-3
v_gene: TRBV5-1
CDR3aa: CASKDSFTDTQYF
CDR3nt: TGCGCCAGCAAAGACAGCTTCACAGATACGCAGTATTTT